This TCR beta chain was found in a study of T cells after somatic rescue of genetic block. Generated by immunoSEQ multiplex PCR, the TCRdb table keeps only in-frame clones and is missing some. The sample holds approximately 65,000 clones, less than 95% seen once. The CDR3 consists of 16 residues. Trimming took 6 bases from V and 3 from J; bases not matched to a gene: 14. Germline-derived CDR1 and CDR2 are MGHDK and SYGVNS. This clone has just one count. Sequenced material: peripheral blood mononuclear cells (PBMCs). This TCR derives from a man in his forties. The chain links TRBV25-1 to TRBJ2-7; the match to TRBD1 covers 7 bases. The CDR3, as DNA: TGTGCCAGCAGCATTTCTGCTGGGACAGCTCACTACGAGCAGTACTTC. Its translation is CASSISAGTAHYEQYF.